This T cell receptor (beta chain) was sequenced during a study of blood T cell repertoires in COVID-19. Study background: There were acute and convalescent COVID-19 samples, and they came from the United States, Italy and Spain. T cells, B-cell-depleted T cells, or PBMCs provided the cDNA or gDNA that served as material.

In the source study's methods: Nucleated cell counts were estimated from reference gene primer amplification. Generated by immunoSEQ multiplex PCR, the TCRdb table keeps only in-frame clones and is missing some. For V, J and clone size, that table is used; D and trimming come from the DNA. This table has a few hundred thousand clones, more than 75% appearing once. The CDR3 extends over 14 amino acids. CDR1 and CDR2 (germline): SQVTM, ANQGSEA. Trimming at V came to 7 bases and at J to 9 bases, leaving 11 bases not matched to a gene. This TCR was recovered from a woman between 50 and 59 years old who had recovered from COVID-19. The chain employs TRBV29-1 and TRBJ2-1; 11 positions match TRBD2. The sequencing input was peripheral blood. Here the CDR3 reads CSATTSGRLGEQFF. The CDR3 DNA reads as TGCAGCGCCACTACTAGCGGGAGATTAGGTGAGCAGTTCTTC.